These T cell receptor beta chains were read from a single sample in a study of T cells in Graves' hyperthyroidism and ophthalmopathy. A single record per CDR3 protein comes from TCRdb applying MiXCR to the multiplex PCR reads. The data hold about 380,000 distinct CDR3 sequences, with around a sixth observed a single time. The sequencing input was blood. Receptor source: a man between 18 and 35 years old with Graves' ophthalmopathy. CDR3s include the opening cysteine and the closing phenylalanine or tryptophan. D genes are given only for firm matches. Clone size, where shown, is once, few, many, or a class for clones that have expanded.

>TRBV27|.|many|TRBJ1-3
CASSITGGNTIYF
TGTGCCAGCAGCATAACCGGGGGAAACACCATATATTTT
>TRBV6-1|TRBD1|many|TRBJ2-5
CASSENRGQGETQYF
TGTGCCAGCAGCGAGAACAGGGGGCAAGGAGAGACCCAGTACTTC
>TRBV3-1|TRBD1|once|TRBJ1-1
CASSQSGTGDQAFF
TGTGCCAGCAGCCAGAGCGGGACAGGGGACCAAGCTTTCTTT
>TRBV6-4|.|few|TRBJ2-5
CASSDSSKAVQETQYF
TGTGCCAGCAGTGACTCGAGTAAGGCAGTGCAAGAGACCCAGTACTTC
>TRBV7-3|.|many|TRBJ1-1
CASSLNPGAMNTEAFF
TGTGCCAGCAGCTTAAACCCGGGGGCGATGAACACTGAAGCTTTCTTT
>TRBV5-1|.|few|TRBJ2-7
CASSLEQGIEQYF
TGCGCCAGCAGCTTGGAGCAGGGGATCGAGCAGTACTTC
>TRBV3-1|.|many|TRBJ1-1
CASSQEIGMNTEAFF
TGTGCCAGCAGCCAAGAGATAGGGATGAACACTGAAGCTTTCTTT
>TRBV9|.|.|TRBJ2-1
CASSVTPPPVEQFF
TGTGCCAGCAGCGTAACTCCCCCCCCGGTTGAGCAGTTCTTC
>TRBV20-1|.|few|TRBJ2-5
CSAGLGEETQYF
TGCAGTGCCGGACTTGGGGAAGAGACCCAGTACTTC
>TRBV18|.|many|TRBJ2-1
CASSSPVGEQFF
TGTGCCAGCTCAAGTCCGGTTGGTGAGCAGTTCTTC
>TRBV20-1|TRBD2|few|TRBJ2-3
CSASRGGEADTQYF
TGCAGTGCTAGTCGCGGGGGGGAAGCAGATACGCAGTATTTT
>TRBV5-8|.|.|TRBJ1-1
CASSLSGTRNTEAFF
TGTGCCAGCAGCTTAAGTGGGACAAGAAACACTGAAGCTTTCTTT
>TRBV6-5|TRBD2|few|TRBJ2-1
CASSYASGGPYNEQFF
TGTGCCAGCAGTTACGCCAGCGGGGGCCCCTACAATGAGCAGTTCTTC
>TRBV20-1|.|many|TRBJ2-7
CSAAGRESDEQYF
TGCAGTGCCGCGGGCAGGGAATCCGACGAGCAGTACTTC
>TRBV6-2/TRBV6-3|TRBD1|many|TRBJ2-7
CASKKGRTGDHEQYF
TGTGCCAGCAAAAAGGGGCGGACAGGTGATCACGAGCAGTACTTC
>TRBV27|.|.|TRBJ2-3
CASSFSGSRCTDTQYF
TGTGCCAGCAGTTTTTCGGGGAGTCGTTGCACAGATACGCAGTATTTT
>TRBV6-2/TRBV6-3|.|.|TRBJ1-6
CASNRGETDSPLHF
TGTGCCAGCAATCGGGGGGAAACGGATTCACCCCTCCACTTT
>TRBV20-1|.|few|TRBJ2-1
CSADYRWSSYNEQFF
TGCAGTGCTGACTACAGGTGGAGCTCCTACAATGAGCAGTTCTTC
>TRBV5-6|.|few|TRBJ2-1
CASSMYVVNEQFF
TGTGCCAGCAGCATGTATGTGGTGAATGAGCAGTTCTTC
>TRBV2|.|many|TRBJ1-2
CATLGTYGYTF
TGTGCCACCCTGGGGACCTATGGCTACACCTTC
>TRBV11-2|.|many|TRBJ1-5
CASSLVGDQPQHF
TGTGCCAGCAGCTTAGTTGGAGATCAGCCCCAGCATTTT
>TRBV7-2|.|many|TRBJ2-5
CASSLEWETQYF
TGTGCCAGCAGCTTAGAGTGGGAGACCCAGTACTTC
>TRBV27|.|many|TRBJ1-1
CASSWGTLEGNTEAFF
TGTGCCAGCAGTTGGGGGACACTGGAGGGGAACACTGAAGCTTTCTTT
>TRBV2|.|many|TRBJ2-7
CASIHSRYEQYF
TGTGCCAGCATCCACTCCCGATACGAGCAGTACTTC
>TRBV6-1|.|few|TRBJ1-2
CASSMDGIYGYTF
TGTGCCAGCAGTATGGACGGTATCTATGGCTACACCTTC
>TRBV7-9|.|many|TRBJ2-1
CASSRVRDEQFF
TGTGCCAGCAGCAGGGTCAGGGATGAGCAGTTCTTC
>TRBV18|.|many|TRBJ1-2
CASSPDGYYGYTF
TGTGCCAGCTCACCGGACGGTTACTATGGCTACACCTTC
>TRBV4-1|.|.|TRBJ2-7
CASSQVAQSAYEQYF
TGCGCCAGCAGCCAAGTCGCGCAGAGCGCCTACGAGCAGTACTTC
>TRBV10-3|.|.|TRBJ2-2
CAISVPSGELFF
TGTGCCATCAGTGTACCGTCCGGGGAGCTGTTTTTT
>TRBV6-4|TRBD1|once|TRBJ1-5
CASGQGVGQPQHF
TGTGCCAGCGGACAGGGGGTAGGTCAGCCCCAGCATTTT
>TRBV11-2|.|many|TRBJ2-3
CASLDSGTDTQYF
TGTGCCAGCCTAGACAGCGGCACAGATACGCAGTATTTT
>TRBV3-1|.|many|TRBJ2-3
CASSLGLPPDTQYF
TGTGCCAGCAGCCTGGGACTCCCCCCAGATACGCAGTATTTT
>TRBV9|TRBD2|few|TRBJ2-2
CASSSPTSGGANTGELFF
TGTGCCAGCAGCTCCCCGACTAGCGGGGGGGCGAACACCGGGGAGCTGTTTTTT
>TRBV7-3|TRBD1|.|TRBJ1-3
CASSSRDRGQYF
TGTGCCAGCAGCTCCCGGGACAGGGGCCAATATTTT
>TRBV14|TRBD1|.|TRBJ2-1
CASSQAWTGPTGEQFF
TGTGCCAGCAGCCAAGCCTGGACAGGCCCGACGGGGGAGCAGTTCTTC
>TRBV11-2|.|many|TRBJ1-1
CASSLVGPANTEAFF
TGTGCCAGCAGCTTAGTTGGGCCCGCGAACACTGAAGCTTTCTTT
>TRBV7-8|.|many|TRBJ1-2
CASSLDANYGYTF
TGTGCCAGCAGCTTAGACGCTAACTATGGCTACACCTTC
>TRBV19|.|few|TRBJ1-2
CASSRDANYGYTF
TGTGCCAGTAGCCGAGATGCTAACTATGGCTACACCTTC
>TRBV7-9|.|many|TRBJ2-3
CASSYTGTLSTDTQYF
TGTGCCAGCAGCTATACCGGGACTTTAAGCACAGATACGCAGTATTTT
>TRBV10-3|.|.|TRBJ2-7
CAISEKAESGEQYF
TGTGCCATCAGTGAGAAGGCAGAGTCCGGCGAGCAGTACTTC
>TRBV15|TRBD1|few|TRBJ2-7
CATSRDQGQGVGNEQYF
TGTGCCACCAGCAGAGATCAGGGACAGGGGGTCGGGAACGAGCAGTACTTC
>TRBV12-3/TRBV12-4|TRBD1|.|TRBJ1-2
CASSIRQGYYGYTF
TGTGCCAGCAGCATACGACAGGGGTACTATGGCTACACCTTC
>TRBV12-3/TRBV12-4|.|.|TRBJ2-1
CASSPPESNNEQFF
TGTGCCAGCAGCCCACCGGAATCCAACAATGAGCAGTTCTTC
>TRBV11-2|TRBD2|.|TRBJ2-5
CASSPIAGGLETQYF
TGTGCCAGCAGCCCGATAGCGGGGGGCTTGGAGACCCAGTACTTC
>TRBV5-4|.|many|TRBJ1-2
CASSSQGITMGYTF
TGTGCCAGCAGCTCCCAGGGGATTACTATGGGCTACACCTTC
>TRBV7-2|.|many|TRBJ2-5
CASSRQGAGAGETQYF
TGTGCCAGCAGTCGACAAGGGGCGGGGGCCGGGGAGACCCAGTACTTC
>TRBV5-1|.|few|TRBJ2-6
CASSNRASSGANVLTF
TGCGCCAGCAGCAACAGGGCCTCCTCTGGGGCCAACGTCCTGACTTTC
>TRBV2|TRBD1|.|TRBJ1-2
CASSGYRGRANYGYTF
TGTGCCAGCAGTGGATACAGGGGGCGCGCTAACTATGGCTACACCTTC
>TRBV12-3/TRBV12-4|.|many|TRBJ2-1
CASSLGQGGEQFF
TGTGCCAGCAGTTTAGGGCAGGGTGGTGAGCAGTTCTTC
>TRBV5-1|.|many|TRBJ2-2
CASSLAGWATTSNTGELFF
TGCGCCAGCAGCCTGGCCGGGTGGGCAACAACCTCGAACACCGGGGAGCTGTTTTTT
>TRBV9|.|many|TRBJ1-2
CASSVGGGDANYGYTF
TGTGCCAGCAGCGTAGGGGGTGGGGACGCGAACTATGGCTACACCTTC